Shown below are 16 T cell receptor beta chains from a single sample sequenced in a study of T cells in Graves' hyperthyroidism and ophthalmopathy. RNA transcripts were the template for amplifying TCR beta CDR3 regions. The HTBI set primed first-round TCR CDR3 RT-PCR. TCRdb re-called the multiplex PCR reads with MiXCR, one entry per CDR3 protein. This sample yields 250,000 to 300,000 distinct CDR3 sequences, of which roughly a fifth are seen a single time; about 35% belongs to the top ten. Sequences were obtained from blood. These receptors were taken from a man between 45 and 60 years old with Graves' ophthalmopathy.

This clonotype appeared many times. This chain joins TRBV20-1 and TRBJ2-5, with D possibly being TRBD2 (7 bases). CDR1 DFQATT and CDR2 SNEGSKA come from the germline V gene (reference sequence). The CDR3 length is 14 residues. Trimming stripped 3 bases from V and 5 bases from J, with 16 bases between. CDR3 amino acids: CSARAPQGGETQYF. The DNA of the CDR3 is TGCAGTGCTAGGGCTCCACAGGGAGGGGAGACCCAGTACTTC.

The V call is TRBV13, the J call TRBJ2-7; D unclear. Germline V lookup: CDR1 PRHDT, CDR2 FYEKMQ (reference sequence). Trimming shortened V by 5 bases and J by 7 bases, and 12 bases separated the two germline ends. CDR3 length: 12 residues. Written as DNA, the CDR3 is TGTGCCAGCAGCACGCGCAACAGTGAGCAGTACTTC. Translating gives CASSTRNSEQYF.

The chain carries TRBV28 and TRBJ2-5; 11 bases line up with TRBD2. Germline V gene sequence: CDR1 MDHEN, CDR2 SYDVKM. The CDR3 has 15 residues. The J segment lost 14 bases and the V segment lost 1 base, leaving 12 bases of the junction unmatched. The CDR3 sequence is CASSLSVTSGSIDYF. The CDR3 DNA sequence: TGTGCCAGCAGTTTATCAGTAACTAGCGGGAGTATTGATTACTTC.

This clonotype was counted at least ten times. The chain employs TRBV11-2 and TRBJ2-1; a weak D match, TRBD1 (6 bases). Trimming removed 7 bases from V and 9 bases from J, with 10 bases in between. This CDR3 spans 11 amino acids. CDR1 and CDR2 from the germline V gene are SGHAT and FQNNGV. CDR3: CASTLQGEQFF. CDR3 sequence (DNA): TGTGCCAGCACCCTACAGGGTGAGCAGTTCTTC.

This clonotype was recorded only once. V is TRBV6-1 and J is TRBJ2-7; TRBD2 matches at 8 bases. The V gene end was trimmed by 5 bases and the J gene end by 0 bases; junction bases not matched to a gene: 15. The CDR3 contains 18 residues. CDR1 is MNHNS and CDR2 is SASEGT in the germline V gene. CDR3 DNA: TGTGCCAGCAGTCGACCCATTAGCGGGACCAACCTCTCCTACGAGCAGTACTTC. This gives the protein CASSRPISGTNLSYEQYF.

About this clonotype: Possible read error: a much larger clone is one base away. The rearrangement uses TRBV6-1 and TRBJ1-2; D may be TRBD1 (6 bases). Germline values: CDR1 MNHNS, CDR2 SASEGT. The germline V and J ends were trimmed by 5 bases and 0 bases, with 22 bases remaining between them. CDR3 length: 18 residues. The CDR3 region is CASSLWGTWALSNYGYTF. In nucleotides, the CDR3 is TGTGCCAGCAGTCTCTGGGGGACATGGGCCTTGTCTAACTATGGCTACACCTTC.

The rearrangement links TRBV28 to TRBJ1-1; 8 bases are shared with TRBD1. V shed 6 bases, J shed 8 bases, and the junction held 11 bases outside the gene matches. From germline, CDR1 is MDHEN and CDR2 SYDVKM. CDR3 length equals 14 residues. The chain's CDR3 is CASRDGGQVVEAFF. The CDR3 DNA sequence: TGTGCCAGCAGGGACGGGGGACAGGTCGTGGAAGCTTTCTTT. Complete variable domain (other parts from reference TRBV28 and TRBJ1-1): DVKVTQSSRYLVKRTGEKVFLECVQDMDHENMFWYRQDPGLGLRLIYFSYDVKMKEKGDIPEGYSVSREKKERFSLILESASTNQTSMYLCASRDGGQVVEAFFGQGTRLTVV.

The chain is built from TRBV30 and TRBJ1-3; D gene unclear. V was cut by 2 bases and J by 0 bases, with 5 bases left in between. CDR1 and CDR2 from the germline V gene are GTSNPN and SVGIG (reference sequence). The CDR3 contains 13 residues. The CDR3 region has the DNA TGTGCCTGGAGTCCAACCTCTGGAAACACCATATATTTT. Residues: CAWSPTSGNTIYF.

The chain carries TRBV10-3 and TRBJ1-1; 11 bases align to TRBD1. Trimming took 6 bases from V and 0 from J; bases not matched to a gene: 6. The CDR3 loop spans 16 amino acids. The germline V gene has CDR1 ENHRY and CDR2 SYGVKD. This CDR3 is CAISGTGGAVNTEAFF. CDR3 coding DNA: TGTGCCATCAGCGGGACAGGGGGGGCGGTGAACACTGAAGCTTTCTTT.

This clonotype has a count of ten or more. This chain uses TRBV11-2 with TRBJ2-3; D ambiguous. This CDR3 region has 15 residues. Trimming took off 4 bases at V and 1 base at J, with 12 bases between the two ends. Germline assignment: CDR1 SGHAT and CDR2 FQNNGV. The CDR3 protein is CASSSLLGGTDTQYF. The CDR3 DNA reads as TGTGCCAGCAGCTCATTACTGGGTGGCACAGATACGCAGTATTTT.

This clonotype was observed at least ten times. The rearrangement joins TRBV3-1 to TRBJ1-2, with 7 nucleotides matching TRBD1. V shed 7 bases, J shed 7 bases, and the junction held 6 bases outside the gene matches. This CDR3 has 12 amino acids. The germline gives CDR1 LGHDT, CDR2 YNNKEL (reference sequence). The CDR3 loop reads CASTGQAGGYTF. CDR3 DNA: TGTGCCAGCACAGGACAGGCTGGTGGCTACACCTTC.

This chain joins TRBV6-1 and TRBJ2-2, with D possibly matching TRBD2 (6 bases). CDR1 is MNHNS and CDR2 is SASEGT in the germline V gene. The CDR3 spans 17 residues. V gave up 6 bases and J gave up 6 bases, with 23 bases separating them. The chain's CDR3 is CASSYLDTGVRAGELFF. The CDR3 DNA reads as TGTGCCAGCAGCTACCTAGATACGGGAGTTAGGGCCGGGGAGCTGTTTTTT.

V and J are TRBV12-3 or TRBV12-4 and TRBJ2-7; TRBD1 matches 7 bases. CDR3 size: 14 residues. The J segment lost 6 bases and the V segment lost 2 bases, leaving 7 bases of the junction unmatched. Here the CDR3 reads CASSLHRGRFEQYF. The CDR3 nucleotides are TGTGCCAGCAGTTTACACAGGGGACGTTTCGAGCAGTACTTC.

This clonotype was seen at least ten times. The chain joins TRBV20-1 to TRBJ2-2, with TRBD2 matching 8 bases. The CDR3 is made up of 16 amino acids. The junction had 15 bases not matched to a gene; V was cut back by 3 bases and J by 9 bases. Germline assignment: CDR1 DFQATT and CDR2 SNEGSKA (reference sequence). CDR3 DNA: TGCAGTGCTAGTGGTAGCCTAGCGGGCCGCCCCAGGGAGCTGTTTTTT. It codes for CSASGSLAGRPRELFF.

This rearrangement joins TRBV28 to TRBJ2-1; 7 bases line up with TRBD1. Germline CDR1 is MDHEN and CDR2 is SYDVKM. There are 15 residues in the CDR3. V trimming: 3 bases; J trimming: 6 bases; junction bases outside the gene matches: 8. The CDR3 region is CASSFDREVGNEQFF. The CDR3 DNA follows: TGTGCCAGCAGTTTCGACAGGGAAGTAGGCAATGAGCAGTTCTTC.

V and J are TRBV2 and TRBJ2-1; 8 nucleotides line up with TRBD2. CDR3 length: 13 residues. V dropped 11 bases and J dropped 3; count of bases not matched to a gene: 6. Per germline, CDR1 SNHLY and CDR2 FYNNEI. CDR3 DNA: TGTGCCGGCGGGACTAGAGACTACAATGAGCAGTTCTTC. This codes for CAGGTRDYNEQFF. Using reference TRBV2 and TRBJ2-1 for the parts outside the CDR3, the full variable domain is EPEVTQTPSHQVTQMGQEVILRCVPISNHLYFYWYRQILGQKVEFLVSFYNNEISEKSEIFDDQFSVERPDGSNFTLKIRSTKLEDSAMYFCAGGTRDYNEQFFGPGTRLTVL.